A single sample gave rise to the 19 T cell receptor beta chains below, sequenced in a study of cytomegalovirus exposure and HLA in healthy donors. The table came from immunoSEQ multiplex PCR; TCRdb's copy has only in-frame clones and leaves some out. The sample records more than 55,000 clones, over 75% being singletons. The sequenced sample consisted of PBMCs. The receptors shown here come from a man aged 18 to 35 in good health and CMV-seronegative.

The V call is TRBV6-4, the J call TRBJ1-3; D is undetermined. The germline CDR1 and CDR2 sequences are MRHNA and SNTAGT. Trimming pared 9 bases from V and 3 bases from J, leaving 6 bases between. This CDR3 comprises 11 residues. The CDR3, as DNA: TGTGCCAGAATACTTGGAAACACCATATATTTT. Translating it yields CARILGNTIYF.

The gene calls are TRBV18 and TRBJ2-2; D unclear. The CDR3 is made up of 12 amino acids. With 4 bases removed from V and 7 bases from J, the gap between germline ends came to 7 bases. Germline V lookup: CDR1 KGHSH, CDR2 LQKENI. CDR3 amino acids: CASSLSLGELFF. CDR3 bases: TGTGCCAGCTCACTATCTCTCGGGGAGCTGTTTTTT.

V usage is TRBV21-1 and J usage is TRBJ1-2; the DNA was not compared with TRBD1, the D call given in the table. TRBV21-1 is assigned pseudogene status. The CDR3 runs to 18 residues. The CDR3 region is CASSKNHWDRGHGYGYTF. Here the CDR3 DNA reads TGTGCCAGCAGCAAAAACCACTGGGACAGGGGGCACGGCTATGGCTACACCTTC.

The V gene is TRBV7-3, the J gene TRBJ2-1; the D gene is possibly TRBD2 (6 bases). The CDR3 is made up of 15 amino acids. Looked up from germline, CDR1 is SGHTA and CDR2 is FQGTGA. V was cut by 5 bases and J by 7 bases, with 18 bases left in between. The CDR3 sequence: CASSRGSGPGNEQFF. CDR3 coding DNA: TGTGCCAGCAGCCGGGGGAGCGGACCGGGGAATGAGCAGTTCTTC.

The chain employs TRBV15 and TRBJ2-5, with unresolved D. Germline CDR1 reads LNHNV; CDR2 reads YYDKDF (reference sequence). V lost 0 bases and J lost 5, with 13 bases in between. The CDR3 has 15 residues. For the CDR3, the DNA is TGTGCCACCAGCAGAGATGTTGGTGCCGGGGAGACCCAGTACTTC. Its translation: CATSRDVGAGETQYF.

The chain uses TRBV7-2 and TRBJ2-7; 8 nucleotides agree with TRBD2. After removal of 5 bases from V and 4 bases from J, the junction contained 10 bases not matched to a gene. CDR3 length: 15 amino acids. Germline V gene sequence: CDR1 SGHTA, CDR2 FQGNSA. The CDR3 region has the DNA TGTGCCAGCAGCGCCGGGGGGGGTTTGCGGTACGAGCAGTACTTC. Translated, it gives CASSAGGGLRYEQYF.

The CDR3 DNA follows: TGCAGCGTTGAAGATCGACGGGTAAATGAGCAGTTCTTC. It is translated as CSVEDRRVNEQFF. V gene TRBV29-1 combines with J gene TRBJ2-1; no firm D call. CDR1 and CDR2 from the germline V gene are SQVTM and ANQGSEA. V gave up 0 bases and J gave up 7 bases, with 10 bases separating them. The CDR3 extends over 13 amino acids.

This clone was observed at least ten times. At one end the junction does not follow the germline gene, possibly because of a read error. V is TRBV7-2 and J is TRBJ2-7, with 9 positions matching TRBD2. Germline lookup yields CDR1 SGHTA and CDR2 FQGNSA. CDR3 length equals 11 residues. The CDR3 is CASSLGRLAGF. The CDR3 bases are TGTGCCAGCAGCTTAGGTCGGCTAGCGGGGTTT.

The chain employs TRBV4-1 and TRBJ1-3, with no clear D. The V gene lost 4 bases and the J gene lost 1 base, with 14 bases spanning the gap. The CDR3 sequence is 16 residues long. Per the germline V gene, CDR1 is MGHRA and CDR2 is YSYEKL. CDR3 nucleotides: TGCGCCAGCAGCCGTTCACCTGGAGGATCTGGAAACACCATATATTTT. Protein: CASSRSPGGSGNTIYF.

J is TRBJ2-7 and V is TRBV28, with TRBD2 matching over 11 bases. With 5 bases clipped from V and 6 bases from J, the junction kept 3 bases outside the gene matches. Germline-derived CDR1 and CDR2 are MDHEN and SYDVKM. The CDR3 contains 13 residues. The CDR3 here is CASSTSGRSEQYF. In DNA form, the CDR3 reads TGTGCCAGCAGTACTAGCGGGAGATCCGAGCAGTACTTC.

J is TRBJ2-1 and V is TRBV19; D possibly corresponds to TRBD2 (6 bases). Germline CDR1 LNHDA, CDR2 SQIVND (reference sequence). The CDR3 is 12 residues long. The chain's CDR3 is CASGRTTNEQFF. In DNA form, the CDR3 reads TGTGCTTCGGGGCGGACTACGAATGAGCAGTTCTTC.

V gene TRBV6-1 combines with J gene TRBJ2-1, with 11 bases identical to TRBD2. The V gene end was trimmed by 4 bases and the J gene end by 10 bases; junction bases not matched to a gene: 6. The CDR3 is 14 residues long. Germline loops: CDR1 MNHNS, CDR2 SASEGT. In DNA, the CDR3 is TGTGCCAGCAGTGCCCTAGCGGGAGGAAGGGAGCAGTTCTTC. Translation gives CASSALAGGREQFF.

The CDR3: CASSYQGLEQYF. The DNA for the CDR3 is TGTGCCAGCAGCTATCAGGGTCTCGAGCAGTACTTC. This chain links TRBV7-6 with TRBJ2-7, with a weak D call TRBD1 (5 bases). Trimming shortened V by 4 bases and J by 6 bases, and 10 bases separated the two germline ends. Germline V lookup: CDR1 SGHVS, CDR2 FNYEAQ. This CDR3 comprises 12 residues.

The J gene is TRBJ2-7, the V gene TRBV6-1; tentative D call: TRBD1 (6 bases). The CDR3 contains 12 residues. Between the trimmed V and J ends, which lost 6 bases and 3 bases, there was a span of 9 bases. Germline lookup yields CDR1 MNHNS and CDR2 SASEGT. CDR3 region: CASRGQRYEQYF. The DNA of the CDR3 is TGTGCCAGCAGAGGACAGCGCTACGAGCAGTACTTC.

The chain is built from TRBV11-2 and TRBJ2-7; D remains unclear. Per germline, CDR1 SGHAT and CDR2 FQNNGV. V dropped 1 base and J dropped 1 base, with 5 bases sitting between them. This CDR3 comprises 13 residues. CDR3 nucleotide sequence: TGTGCCAGCAGCTTAGGAGGTTCCTACGAGCAGTACTTC. Translating gives CASSLGGSYEQYF.

This clone was detected only a few times. The J gene is TRBJ1-2, the V gene TRBV10-1, with TRBD1 matching over 8 bases. CDR3 size: 13 residues. Germline CDR1 is WNHNN and CDR2 is SYGVQD (reference sequence). Germline trimming cut 5 bases from V and 3 bases from J; bases unmatched to any gene: 2. The CDR3 sequence: CASSPGQDYGYTF. The CDR3 DNA is TGCGCCAGCAGTCCGGGACAGGACTATGGCTACACCTTC.

This clone occurred once. The chain has TRBV15 and TRBJ2-1, with 9 nucleotides matching TRBD2. The CDR3 totals 15 residues. In germline, CDR1 is LNHNV, CDR2 YYDKDF (reference sequence). After removal of 9 bases from V and 0 bases from J, the junction contained 6 bases not matched to a gene. CDR3 DNA: TGTGCCACAGGACCTAGCGGGATCTCCTACAATGAGCAGTTCTTC. This gives the protein CATGPSGISYNEQFF. The full variable domain, rest sourced from reference TRBV15 and TRBJ2-1, is DAMVIQNPRYQVTQFGKPVTLSCSQTLNHNVMYWYQQKSSQAPKLLFHYYDKDFNNEADTPDNFQSRRPNTSFCFLDIRSPGLGDTAMYLCATGPSGISYNEQFFGPGTRLTVL.

The chain joins TRBV7-3 to TRBJ1-1, with TRBD1 matching 7 bases. CDR3 length: 14 residues. V lost 6 bases to trimming and J lost 6 bases; unmatched junction nucleotides: 10. Germline CDR1 is SGHTA and CDR2 is FQGTGA. CDR3 sequence (DNA): TGTGCCAGCAGTTTCGACAGGGACGGGCCTGAAGCTTTCTTT. It is translated as CASSFDRDGPEAFF.

The V call is TRBV6-1, the J call TRBJ2-7; D possibly corresponds to TRBD2 (6 bases). With 4 bases removed from V and 2 bases from J, the gap between germline ends came to 15 bases. CDR3 length: 15 amino acids. In germline, CDR1 is MNHNS, CDR2 SASEGT. CDR3 residues: CASSAAGTATYEQYF. DNA of the CDR3: TGTGCCAGCAGTGCCGCTGGGACTGCAACCTACGAGCAGTACTTC.